This is a list of T cell receptor beta chains from one sample in a study of CD8+CD57+ T cells in acquired aplastic anemia. TCRdb called the reads again in MiXCR, with one record for every CDR3 protein. The sample yields hundreds of thousands of distinct CDR3 sequences, 25% to 40% seen once. The source material was sorted CD4+, CD8+, or CD8+CD57+ T cells (not recorded which) from PBMCs. The origin of the receptors is a human donor with aplastic anemia. CDR3s include the opening cysteine and the closing phenylalanine or tryptophan. D genes are given only for firm matches. The size entry is marked missing in some rows and otherwise reads once, few, many or a size class.

>TRBV7-9|-|TRBJ2-3|TRBD2
CASTRGGGANVAQYF
TGTGCCAGCACCCGAGGCGGGGGGGCCAATGTTGCGCAGTATTTT
>TRBV15|-|TRBJ1-2|-
CAASSGIGGGIIPNYGYTF
TGTGCCGCCAGCAGTGGGATTGGAGGGGGAATTATCCCTAACTATGGCTACACCTTC
>TRBV2|many|TRBJ2-7|-
CASSVYETVEQYF
TGTGCCAGCAGTGTATATGAGACAGTCGAGCAGTACTTC
>TRBV15|-|TRBJ2-7|TRBD2
CATSSEGGSLGEQYF
TGTGCCACCAGCAGCGAGGGCGGGAGTCTGGGGGAGCAGTACTTC
>TRBV4-1|few|TRBJ2-1|-
CASSHINRDNEQFF
TGCGCCAGCAGCCATATAAACAGGGACAATGAGCAGTTCTTC
>TRBV15|many|TRBJ1-5|-
CATSRDYAEKYQPQHF
TGTGCCACCAGCAGAGACTATGCGGAGAAATATCAGCCCCAGCATTTT
>TRBV4-3|-|TRBJ1-2|-
CASSLGIRTAQDYGYTF
TGCGCCAGCAGCCTCGGGATCCGGACAGCCCAGGACTATGGCTACACCTTC
>TRBV20-1|-|TRBJ1-5|TRBD1
CSARDVTGKGSNQPQHF
TGCAGTGCTAGAGATGTGACAGGGAAGGGCAGCAATCAGCCCCAGCATTTT
>TRBV19|once|TRBJ2-3|TRBD1
CASSTQGAVGDTQYF
TGTGCCAGTAGTACTCAGGGGGCAGTGGGGGATACGCAGTATTTT
>TRBV12-5|many|TRBJ1-2|-
CASGLGSVNYGYTF
TGTGCTAGTGGTTTGGGCAGCGTGAACTATGGCTACACCTTC
>TRBV30|once|TRBJ1-2|-
CAWSTTSANYGYTF
TGTGCCTGGAGTACGACTTCTGCTAACTATGGCTACACCTTC
>TRBV7-9|many|TRBJ2-7|TRBD2
CASSLGGGTYEQYF
TGTGCCAGCAGCTTAGGCGGGGGAACCTACGAGCAGTACTTC